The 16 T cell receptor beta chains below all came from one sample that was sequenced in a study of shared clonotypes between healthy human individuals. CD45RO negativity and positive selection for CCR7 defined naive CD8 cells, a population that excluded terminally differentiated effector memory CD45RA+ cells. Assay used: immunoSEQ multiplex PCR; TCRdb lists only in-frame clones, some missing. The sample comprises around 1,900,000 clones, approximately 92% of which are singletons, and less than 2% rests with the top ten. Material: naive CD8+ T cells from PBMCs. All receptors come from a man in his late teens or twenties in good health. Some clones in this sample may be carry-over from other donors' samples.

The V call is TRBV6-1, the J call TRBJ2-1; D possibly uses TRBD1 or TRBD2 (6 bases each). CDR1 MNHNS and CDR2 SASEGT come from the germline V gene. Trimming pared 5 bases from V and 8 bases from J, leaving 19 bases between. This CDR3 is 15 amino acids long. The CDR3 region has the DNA TGTGCCAGCAGTAACCGGGACTTGGGGGCCTATGAGCAGTTCTTC. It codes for CASSNRDLGAYEQFF.

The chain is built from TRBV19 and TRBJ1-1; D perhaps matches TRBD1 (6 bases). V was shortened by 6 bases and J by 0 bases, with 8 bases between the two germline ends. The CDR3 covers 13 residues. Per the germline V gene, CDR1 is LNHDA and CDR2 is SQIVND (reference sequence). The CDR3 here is CASRQGLNTEAFF. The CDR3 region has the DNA TGTGCCAGTAGGCAGGGGTTGAACACTGAAGCTTTCTTT. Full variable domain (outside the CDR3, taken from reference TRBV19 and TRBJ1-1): DGGITQSPKYLFRKEGQNVTLSCEQNLNHDAMYWYRQDPGQGLRLIYYSQIVNDFQKGDIAEGYSVSREKKESFPLTVTSAQKNPTAFYLCASRQGLNTEAFFGQGTRLTVV.

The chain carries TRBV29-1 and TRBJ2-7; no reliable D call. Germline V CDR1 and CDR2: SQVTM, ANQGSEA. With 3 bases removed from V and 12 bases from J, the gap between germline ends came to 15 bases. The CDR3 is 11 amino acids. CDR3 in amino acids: CSVENTAAVYF. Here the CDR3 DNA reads TGCAGCGTTGAGAATACAGCAGCCGTGTACTTC.

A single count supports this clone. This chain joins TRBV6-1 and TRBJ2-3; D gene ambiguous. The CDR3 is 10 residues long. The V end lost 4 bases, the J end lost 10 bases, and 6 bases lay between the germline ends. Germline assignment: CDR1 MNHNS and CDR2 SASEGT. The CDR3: CASSVWPQYF. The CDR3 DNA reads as TGTGCCAGCAGTGTTTGGCCGCAGTATTTT.

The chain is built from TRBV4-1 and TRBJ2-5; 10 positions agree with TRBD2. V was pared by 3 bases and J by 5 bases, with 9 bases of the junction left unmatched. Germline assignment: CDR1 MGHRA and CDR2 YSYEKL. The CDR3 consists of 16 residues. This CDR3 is CASSQNLAGVRETQYF. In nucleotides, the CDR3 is TGCGCCAGCAGCCAGAACCTAGCGGGAGTAAGGGAGACCCAGTACTTC.

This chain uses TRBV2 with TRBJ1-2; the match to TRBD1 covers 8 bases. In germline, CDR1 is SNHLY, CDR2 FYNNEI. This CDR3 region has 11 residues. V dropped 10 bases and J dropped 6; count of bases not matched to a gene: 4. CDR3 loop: CAILTGDGYTF. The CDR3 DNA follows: TGTGCCATCTTGACAGGGGATGGCTACACCTTC.

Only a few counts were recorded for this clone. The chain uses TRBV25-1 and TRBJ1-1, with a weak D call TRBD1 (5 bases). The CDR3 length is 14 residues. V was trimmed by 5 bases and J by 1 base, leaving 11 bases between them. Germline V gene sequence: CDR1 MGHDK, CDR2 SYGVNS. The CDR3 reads CASSNMGRNTEAFF. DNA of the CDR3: TGTGCCAGCAGTAATATGGGACGGAACACTGAAGCTTTCTTT.

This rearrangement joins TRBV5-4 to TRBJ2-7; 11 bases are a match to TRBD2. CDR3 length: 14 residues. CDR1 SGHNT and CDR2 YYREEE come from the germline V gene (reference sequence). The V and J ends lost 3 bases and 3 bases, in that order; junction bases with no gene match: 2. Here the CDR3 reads CASSWGLADYEQYF. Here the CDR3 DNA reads TGTGCCAGCAGCTGGGGACTAGCGGACTACGAGCAGTACTTC.

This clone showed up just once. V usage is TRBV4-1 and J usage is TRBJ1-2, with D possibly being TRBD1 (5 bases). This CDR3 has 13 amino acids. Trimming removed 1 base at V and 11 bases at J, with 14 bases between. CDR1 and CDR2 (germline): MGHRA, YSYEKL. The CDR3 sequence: CASSQVPGPNYTF. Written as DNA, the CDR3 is TGCGCCAGCAGCCAAGTTCCGGGACCTAATTACACCTTC.

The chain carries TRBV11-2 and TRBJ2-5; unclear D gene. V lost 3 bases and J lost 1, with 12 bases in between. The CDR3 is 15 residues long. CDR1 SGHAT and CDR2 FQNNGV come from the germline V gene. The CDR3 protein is CASSFSLQGQETQYF. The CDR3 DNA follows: TGTGCCAGCAGCTTTTCTCTTCAAGGCCAAGAGACCCAGTACTTC.

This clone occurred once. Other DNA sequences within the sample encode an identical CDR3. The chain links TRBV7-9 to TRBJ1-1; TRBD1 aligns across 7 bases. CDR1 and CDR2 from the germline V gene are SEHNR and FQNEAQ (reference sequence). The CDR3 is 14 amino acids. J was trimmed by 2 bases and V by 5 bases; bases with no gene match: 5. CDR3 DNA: TGTGCCAGCAGCCCCCGACAGGGTAACACTGAAGCTTTCTTT. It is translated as CASSPRQGNTEAFF.

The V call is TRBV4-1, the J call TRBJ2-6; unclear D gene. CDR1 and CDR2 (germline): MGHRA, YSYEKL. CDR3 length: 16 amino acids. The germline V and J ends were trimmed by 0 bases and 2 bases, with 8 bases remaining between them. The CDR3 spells CASSQDSLPGANVLTF. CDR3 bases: TGCGCCAGCAGCCAAGATTCCCTCCCTGGGGCCAACGTCCTGACTTTC.

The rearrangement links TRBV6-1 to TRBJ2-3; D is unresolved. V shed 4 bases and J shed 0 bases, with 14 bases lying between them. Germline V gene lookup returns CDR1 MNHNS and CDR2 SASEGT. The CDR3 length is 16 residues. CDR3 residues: CASSAVTAASTDTQYF. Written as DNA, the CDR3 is TGTGCCAGCAGTGCAGTAACAGCCGCTAGCACAGATACGCAGTATTTT.

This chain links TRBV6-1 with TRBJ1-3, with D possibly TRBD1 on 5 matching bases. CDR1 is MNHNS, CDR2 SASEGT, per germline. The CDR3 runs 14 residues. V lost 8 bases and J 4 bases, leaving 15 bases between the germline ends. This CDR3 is CASYDWQGGNTIYF. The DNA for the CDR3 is TGTGCCAGCTATGATTGGCAGGGAGGAAACACCATATATTTT.

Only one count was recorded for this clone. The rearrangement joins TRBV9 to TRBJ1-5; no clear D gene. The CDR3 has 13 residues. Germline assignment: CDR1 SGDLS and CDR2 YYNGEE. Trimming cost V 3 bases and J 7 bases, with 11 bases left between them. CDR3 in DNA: TGTGCCAGCAGCGCTGGGGAGGGCCAGCCCCAGCATTTT. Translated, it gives CASSAGEGQPQHF.

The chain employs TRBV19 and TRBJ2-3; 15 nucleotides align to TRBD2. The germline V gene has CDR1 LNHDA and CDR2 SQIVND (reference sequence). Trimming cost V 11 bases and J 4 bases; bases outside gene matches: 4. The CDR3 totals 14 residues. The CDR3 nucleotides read TGTGCCGTCGGGACTAGCGGGAGGCCAGATACGCAGTATTTT. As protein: CAVGTSGRPDTQYF.